The sequence of this T cell receptor beta chain was determined in a study of beta chain features in type 1 diabetes. Whole-study findings and limits: Compared to healthy donors, patients appeared to have naive, central memory and Treg TCRB repertoires that were more alike. The VDJ junctions of type 1 diabetes patients carried fewer insertions and more deletions.

Germline V lookup: CDR1 MDHEN, CDR2 SYDVKM. Trimming shortened V by 2 bases and J by 7 bases, and 6 bases separated the two germline ends. CDR3 length equals 11 residues. Each of the sorted populations had a purity greater than 98%. Of the isolated RNA, all was reverse transcribed, and so the sequenced material was expressed TCRB transcripts. Sequencing was performed with immunoSEQ multiplex PCR; in TCRdb, only in-frame clones are kept and a portion is missing. The repertoire holds a few hundred thousand clones, with 10% to 15% as singletons. For this clone: Its antigen is not known.

The sequenced sample was naive CD4+ T cells from blood. J is TRBJ2-7 and V is TRBV28, with D uncertain. The clonotype comes from a man younger than 35 in good health. The CDR3 region has the DNA TGTGCCAGCAGTTTAACATGGGAGCAGTACTTC. This translates into CASSLTWEQYF.